Sequencing of this T cell receptor (beta chain) was carried out in a study of control samples from healthy donors and cancer patients. Using immunoSEQ multiplex PCR, the repertoire was profiled, and TCRdb retains in-frame clones only, with some absent. The data contain roughly 450,000 clones, 80% to 95% of them singletons. J gave up 5 bases and V 6 bases, and 8 bases lay outside the gene matches. This CDR3 has 14 amino acids. From germline, CDR1 is MNHEY and CDR2 SMNVEV (reference sequence). The origin of this receptor is a man aged 35-49 years with head and neck cancer. The sequenced sample consisted of PBMCs. This chain connects TRBV27 to TRBJ2-3, with TRBD1 identical over 7 bases. CDR3 bases: TGTGCCAGCAGCAGGGGGTCTCCTTTAGATACGCAGTATTTT. This translates into CASSRGSPLDTQYF.